This note documents a single T cell receptor (beta chain) sequence. Its antigen is currently not known. No base quality information exists; no much larger clone differs at one position. Libraries of naive CD8 T cells were built from anywhere between about 17,000 and 1,000,000 sorted cells, with 10%, 30% or 50% of the purified RNA used. On a BD FACSAria II, naive CD8 T cells were FACS-sorted as CD8+CD4-CCR7+CD45RA+ and collected into RLT Plus buffer. Detection sensitivity was tested by spiking Jurkat RNA equal to ten TCR copies' worth into samples containing roughly 17,000-1,000,000 naive CD8 T cells. Enrichment of CD8 T cells was performed with RosetteSep CD8+ T Cell Enrichment Cocktail and Ficoll-Paque, after which ACK red cell lysis was carried out. The library was produced with PCR. Sequenced on an Illumina HiSeq 4000. Preparation of bulk TCR libraries followed a previously described approach, with the TCR primers listed in Table S5. Total RNA was purified with the Qiagen AllPrep DNA/RNA kit. Before any analysis, reads coming from multiple sequencing runs of the same library were combined into one pool. For the original study's pipeline: Reads were retained only if the reads had an exact TCR constant sequence, and the retained reads were trimmed to 150 nt and grouped according to their 12-nt molecular barcodes. Reads in each barcode group were sub-clustered using a 15% Levenshtein threshold, and a quality-weighted consensus sequence was built for each RNA molecule. Non-functional sequences were discarded, and so were lower-count sequences lying one edit away from another sequence. Based on a fit of two negative binomial distributions, barcode sub-clusters having less than 20% of the maximum read count were discarded. TCRdb itself trimmed the public reads at Q25 with fastp, ran MiXCR and retained productive beta chains. Each CDR3 protein appears once, grouped with its most common genes and DNA. TCRdb's processing, not the authors', yielded these V and J calls. The sample records about 640,000 distinct CDR3 sequences, around 20% of which are singletons. Around 0.86% of the sample rests with the top ten.

The germline V gene supplies CDR1 SGHTA and CDR2 FQGNSA. V drops 0 bases and J drops 0 bases, leaving 9 bases in between. CDR3 length: 15 amino acids, cysteine to phenylalanine. The read is trimmed to its CDR3 DNA, 45 bases read in frame from base 1. The data were obtained in a study of molecular identifiers for immune sequencing clone quantification (dated by TCRdb to 2016 to 2019). With regard to the full study: For a replicate experiment, the RNA from either about 20,000 or 100,000 naive CD8 T cells was divided into five aliquots, and four of those aliquots went on to sequencing. CD8 T cells were used in a methods study to benchmark molecular-identifier clustering-based TCR repertoire sequencing (MIDCIRS) and TCR RNA copy counting. General findings and caveats noted by the study authors: Naive libraries contained spiked-in Jurkat TCR RNA (approximately nine copies' worth), which is not part of the donor repertoire. Modeling estimated around 3.2 recovered TCR RNA copies per cell, compared with about 10 by digital PCR, which implies roughly 30% capture efficiency. Without barcode sub-clustering, chimeric consensus sequences inflated TCR diversity; chimeras reached as high as 47%. A single cell's worth of spiked-in Jurkat TCR RNA was reported detectable even among 850,000 to 1,000,000 naive CD8 T cells. Clones above 20 RNA copies held over 98% of molecules in CMV-specific effector cells but under 1% in naive cells. Identical TCR molecules sharing a barcode could cause highly expanded clone sizes to be underestimated.

The receptor was isolated from a human donor in good health. Some libraries in this study had Jurkat cell RNA spiked in. The material sequenced was naive CD8+ T cells from blood, with Jurkat cell RNA spiked in. Taken with the paper, the label for cell subset or site translates to: FACS-sorted CD8+CD4-CCR7+CD45RA+ naive T cells. The chain links TRBV7-2 with TRBJ2-7, with the D gene not clear enough to name. Read as DNA, the sequence is TGTGCCAGCAGCTTAGCGCTCGGTAGCTCCTACGAGCAGTACTTC. Protein translation: CASSLALGSSYEQYF.